These 24 T cell receptor beta chains were sequenced from one sample in a study of blood T cell repertoires in COVID-19. Some clones are missing from TCRdb's copy, which holds only in-frame ones; the method was immunoSEQ multiplex PCR. The sample records roughly 250,000 clones, roughly 87% being singletons. Input material: PBMCs or T cells enriched from blood (not recorded which). The receptors were sampled from a woman in her 30s with acute COVID-19.

The chain uses TRBV9 and TRBJ2-1; 7 bases are a match to TRBD2. V lost 0 bases, J lost 8 bases, and 8 bases stayed unmatched. The CDR3 contains 15 residues. Germline V lookup: CDR1 SGDLS, CDR2 YYNGEE. The CDR3 bases are TGTGCCAGCAGCGTAGAAGCTAGCGGAATCGATGAGCAGTTCTTC. Its protein is CASSVEASGIDEQFF.

The V and J genes are TRBV2 and TRBJ1-5; the D gene is possibly TRBD1 (5 bases). The CDR3 length is 12 residues. Trimming removed 6 bases at V and 5 bases at J, with 8 bases between. Germline-derived CDR1 and CDR2 are SNHLY and FYNNEI. The CDR3: CASRSGDQPQHF. DNA of the CDR3: TGTGCCAGCAGGTCGGGGGATCAGCCCCAGCATTTT.

The chain recombines TRBV6-5 with TRBJ1-6, with TRBD1 matching over 9 bases. CDR1 is MNHEY, CDR2 SVGAGI, per germline. The trim removed 9 bases at V and 0 bases at J, leaving 3 bases unmatched. This CDR3 spans 15 amino acids. CDR3 DNA: TGTGCCAGTTTGACAGGGGGCTCCTATAATTCACCCCTCCACTTT. Protein product: CASLTGGSYNSPLHF.

The J gene is TRBJ1-6, the V gene TRBV6-1; 7 bases map to TRBD1. The CDR3 totals 16 residues. Losses at the gene ends were 4 bases for V and 6 bases for J; bases not matched to a gene: 9. In germline, CDR1 is MNHNS, CDR2 SASEGT. Here the CDR3 DNA reads TGTGCCAGCAGTGTCGCTTCCGGGACAGTTAATTCACCCCTCCACTTT. It specifies CASSVASGTVNSPLHF.

J is TRBJ1-1 and V is TRBV30, with 11 bases identical to TRBD1. CDR1 GTSNPN and CDR2 SVGIG come from the germline V gene (reference sequence). The CDR3 has 16 amino acids. V trimming: 0 bases; J trimming: 3 bases; junction bases outside the gene matches: 6. The CDR3 here is CAWSVKDRGPYTEAFF. The CDR3 coding sequence is TGTGCCTGGAGTGTTAAGGACAGGGGGCCGTACACTGAAGCTTTCTTT.

V and J are TRBV28 and TRBJ1-4; TRBD1 aligns across 9 bases. Germline V CDR1 and CDR2: MDHEN, SYDVKM. There are 14 residues in the CDR3. After removal of 5 bases from V and 8 bases from J, the junction contained 6 bases not matched to a gene. CDR3 coding DNA: TGTGCCAGCAGTCGCGGACAGGGGTGGGAAAAACTGTTTTTT. Its protein product is CASSRGQGWEKLFF.

Here the CDR3 reads CASSRAGTGAYEQYF. In DNA, the CDR3 is TGTGCCAGCAGCCGCGCCGGGACAGGGGCCTACGAGCAGTACTTC. The chain is built from TRBV6-5 and TRBJ2-7, with 10 bases aligning to TRBD1. V dropped 6 bases and J dropped 2; count of bases not matched to a gene: 7. Germline CDR1 reads MNHEY; CDR2 reads SVGAGI. This CDR3 has 15 residues.

This clone was counted only a few times. The V gene is TRBV6-5, the J gene TRBJ1-2, with 7 nucleotides matching TRBD1. This CDR3 has 11 amino acids. V lost 8 bases, J lost 7 bases, and 4 bases stayed unmatched. Germline CDR1 and CDR2: MNHEY and SVGAGI. The DNA of the CDR3 is TGTGCCAGCGGGACAGCCCGTGGCTACACCTTC. Amino acids: CASGTARGYTF.

The gene calls are TRBV7-6 and TRBJ1-2; no clear D gene. Germline values: CDR1 SGHVS, CDR2 FNYEAQ. The CDR3 totals 14 residues. V lost 5 bases and J 7 bases, leaving 17 bases between the germline ends. This CDR3 is CASSPRQFLGGYTF. For the CDR3, the DNA is TGTGCCAGCAGCCCACGGCAGTTTCTAGGTGGCTACACCTTC.

The chain links TRBV12-3 or TRBV12-4 to TRBJ1-4, with D hard to call. The CDR3 is 12 residues long. V was clipped by 6 bases and J by 11 bases, with 13 bases between them. This CDR3 is CASSERSWKLFF. The CDR3 nucleotides read TGTGCCAGCAGCGAGAGAAGTTGGAAACTGTTTTTT.

V usage is TRBV5-4 and J usage is TRBJ1-2; weak D call: TRBD1 (5 bases). Trimming stripped 4 bases from V and 4 bases from J, with 14 bases between. Germline CDR1 and CDR2: SGHNT and YYREEE (reference sequence). The CDR3 sequence is 14 residues long. CDR3 in amino acids: CASSTIQASYGYTF. The CDR3 bases are TGTGCCAGCAGCACAATACAGGCGTCCTATGGCTACACCTTC.

This sequence joins TRBV9 and TRBJ2-3, with 10 bases fitting TRBD2. The junction had 4 bases not matched to a gene; V was cut back by 0 bases and J by 6 bases. Germline assignment: CDR1 SGDLS and CDR2 YYNGEE. CDR3 length: 15 amino acids. The CDR3: CASSVEAGGMDTQYF. In nucleotides, the CDR3 is TGTGCCAGCAGCGTAGAAGCGGGGGGGATGGATACGCAGTATTTT.

The chain is built from TRBV7-2 and TRBJ2-1, with 7 bases aligning to TRBD2. The V segment lost 2 bases and the J segment 7 bases; nucleotides outside the gene matches: 8. The CDR3 loop spans 15 amino acids. From germline, CDR1 is SGHTA and CDR2 FQGNSA. The DNA of the CDR3 is TGTGCCAGCAGCTTACAAAGCGGGGCTTTTAATGAGCAGTTCTTC. Translated, it gives CASSLQSGAFNEQFF.

V is TRBV5-1 and J is TRBJ2-1, with a possible D match to TRBD2 (5 bases). Looked up from germline, CDR1 is SGHRS and CDR2 is YFSETQ. This CDR3 contains 16 residues. The V end lost 2 bases, the J end lost 2 bases, and 14 bases lay between the germline ends. The CDR3 DNA sequence: TGCGCCAGCAGCTTTATAGCCCTCGGGGCCTACAATGAGCAGTTCTTC. Translation: CASSFIALGAYNEQFF.

The rearrangement uses TRBV5-1 and TRBJ1-1, with D hard to call. Deletions cut 5 bases from V and 1 base from J, with 12 bases between. CDR3 length equals 14 residues. CDR1 is SGHRS, CDR2 YFSETQ, per germline. CDR3 bases: TGCGCCAGCAGGCCCTGGGAGGAGAACACTGAAGCTTTCTTT. Residues: CASRPWEENTEAFF.

The chain links TRBV5-5 to TRBJ1-6; D ambiguous. Germline CDR1 and CDR2: SGHKS and YYEKEE (reference sequence). The CDR3 is made up of 13 amino acids. V dropped 0 bases and J dropped 9 bases, with 7 bases sitting between them. CDR3 in DNA: TGTGCCAGCAGCTTGGAGGCGGGTTCACCCCTCCACTTT. It yields the protein CASSLEAGSPLHF.

The gene calls are TRBV3-1 (or the pseudogene TRBV3-2) and TRBJ2-2; TRBD1 might be the D (5 bases). The CDR3 totals 16 residues. Germline-derived CDR1 and CDR2 are LGHDT and YNNKEL (reference sequence). Deletions cut 11 bases from V and 0 bases from J, with 19 bases between. The chain's CDR3 is CASGFKTDPNTGELFF. Here the CDR3 DNA reads TGTGCCTCTGGTTTCAAGACAGATCCGAACACCGGGGAGCTGTTTTTT.

The chain recombines TRBV9 with TRBJ2-1; a possible D gene is TRBD1 (5 bases). Germline V gene sequence: CDR1 SGDLS, CDR2 YYNGEE. CDR3 length equals 19 residues. Trimming cost V 0 bases and J 4 bases, with 23 bases left between them. CDR3 residues: CASSVGTPWGKTEYNEQFF. The DNA of the CDR3 is TGTGCCAGCAGCGTAGGAACCCCATGGGGAAAGACAGAGTACAATGAGCAGTTCTTC.

This clone was seen a few times. The J gene is TRBJ1-1, the V gene TRBV7-8; a weak D match, TRBD1 (5 bases). Trimming removed 3 bases at V and 7 bases at J, with 12 bases between. There are 13 residues in the CDR3. The germline CDR1 and CDR2 sequences are SGHVS and FQNEAQ. CDR3 in amino acids: CASSLAGFDEAFF. In DNA form, the CDR3 reads TGTGCCAGCAGCTTGGCAGGGTTTGATGAAGCTTTCTTT.

The CDR3 DNA reads as TGTGCCAGCAGCTCTGACCTTGGGGGCCCGAAAGATACGCAGTATTTT. Translated, it gives CASSSDLGGPKDTQYF. The chain recombines TRBV3-1 (or the pseudogene TRBV3-2) with TRBJ2-3; perhaps TRBD1 as D (6 bases). The CDR3 runs 16 residues. Germline CDR1 LGHDT, CDR2 YNNKEL (reference sequence). V lost 5 bases and J 5 bases, leaving 20 bases between the germline ends.

The chain links TRBV11-2 to TRBJ2-1; 8 bases align to TRBD2. The J segment lost 6 bases and the V segment lost 0 bases, leaving 10 bases of the junction unmatched. The CDR3 contains 17 residues. Germline lookup yields CDR1 SGHAT and CDR2 FQNNGV. CDR3 protein: CASSLDSGVTSANEQFF. CDR3 nucleotides: TGTGCCAGCAGCTTAGATTCGGGGGTGACTAGCGCCAATGAGCAGTTCTTC. The full variable domain, with the rest looked up from reference TRBV11-2 and TRBJ2-1, is EAGVAQSPRYKIIEKRQSVAFWCNPISGHATLYWYQQILGQGPKLLIQFQNNGVVDDSQLPKDRFSAERLKGVDSTLKIQPAKLEDSAVYLCASSLDSGVTSANEQFFGPGTRLTVL.

The chain couples TRBV19 to TRBJ1-1; D is possibly TRBD1 (5 bases). V was trimmed by 7 bases and J by 2 bases, leaving 11 bases between them. The CDR3 spans 13 residues. CDR1 is LNHDA, CDR2 SQIVND, per germline (reference sequence). The CDR3 nucleotides are TGTGCCAGTAAGGACACAGGAAACACTGAAGCTTTCTTT. Its translation: CASKDTGNTEAFF.

The V gene is TRBV5-1, the J gene TRBJ2-2; 7 nucleotides agree with TRBD1. Germline CDR1 and CDR2: SGHRS and YFSETQ. V was pared by 6 bases and J by 3 bases, with 2 bases of the junction left unmatched. The CDR3 is 13 amino acids. The CDR3 nucleotides read TGCGCCAGCAAAGGGACAGACACCGGGGAGCTGTTTTTT. Residues: CASKGTDTGELFF.

V usage is TRBV28 and J usage is TRBJ2-7; 7 nucleotides align to TRBD2. V trimming: 5 bases; J trimming: 3 bases; junction bases outside the gene matches: 13. CDR3 length: 16 residues. Germline lookup yields CDR1 MDHEN and CDR2 SYDVKM. CDR3 region: CASSTAWEGSIYEQYF. In nucleotides, the CDR3 is TGTGCCAGCAGTACCGCGTGGGAGGGTTCAATCTACGAGCAGTACTTC.